This T cell receptor (beta chain) originates from a study of blood T cell repertoires in COVID-19. Overall study context: PBMCs, B-cell-depleted T cells, or T cells provided the cDNA or gDNA that made up the material.

This clone was observed a handful of times. Measured with immunoSEQ multiplex PCR; TCRdb has only the in-frame clones, and not every one. The data hold 83,000 or so clones, with around 80% observed a single time. The CDR3 spans 15 residues. Germline lookup yields CDR1 KGHSH and CDR2 LQKENI. V dropped 2 bases and J dropped 10 bases, with 18 bases sitting between them. This clonotype originated in a human donor in a cohort sampled during active COVID-19. The J gene is TRBJ2-1, the V gene TRBV18, with a weak D call TRBD1 (6 bases). The sample was peripheral blood. The CDR3 region is CASSPTNHRVGEQFF. CDR3 coding DNA: TGTGCCAGCTCACCAACAAATCACAGGGTCGGCGAGCAGTTCTTC.